The clone carrying this T cell receptor beta chain came up many times. This CDR3 comprises 14 residues. Trimming cost V 5 bases and J 5 bases; bases outside gene matches: 6. Germline V CDR1 and CDR2: MGHRA, YSYEKL. These data belong to a study of identical twins. TCRdb recomputed calls from the 5' RACE reads with MiXCR, one row per CDR3 protein. The table has some 710,000 distinct CDR3 sequences, around 6% seen once. The chain is built from TRBV4-1 and TRBJ1-1; 9 positions match TRBD1. The source material was naive T cells sorted from blood. This clonotype originated in a man between 18 and 35 years old in good health. As DNA, the CDR3 is TGCGCCAGCAGCGTACAGGGGGCGAATACTGAAGCTTTCTTT. The encoded protein is CASSVQGANTEAFF.